These 27 T cell receptor beta chains were all obtained from the same sample, sequenced in a study of blood T cell repertoires in COVID-19. The method was immunoSEQ multiplex PCR; TCRdb's version includes in-frame clones alone and lacks a portion of them. The profile shows 95,000 to 150,000 clones, less than 85% of them singletons. Sequencing used peripheral blood. The receptors stem from a human donor with acute or convalescent COVID-19. The donor label of this sample is uncertain.

The chain combines TRBV9 with TRBJ2-5, with 7 positions matching TRBD1. The germline CDR1 and CDR2 sequences are SGDLS and YYNGEE. The J segment lost 7 bases and the V segment lost 4 bases, leaving 7 bases of the junction unmatched. The CDR3 length is 13 residues. DNA for the CDR3: TGTGCCAGCAGCATTAGACAGGGCGGGACCCAGTACTTC. Its protein product is CASSIRQGGTQYF.

The chain recombines TRBV18 with TRBJ2-1, with D tentatively TRBD1 (6 bases). V lost 3 bases and J 10 bases, leaving 16 bases between the germline ends. The CDR3 spans 14 residues. The V gene's germline CDR1 is KGHSH and CDR2 LQKENI. In DNA, the CDR3 is TGTGCCAGCTCACCCGGGACAACCGCGCCGGAGCAGTTCTTC. This codes for CASSPGTTAPEQFF.

CDR3 amino acids: CASSGQLSGNTIYF. CDR3 DNA: TGTGCCAGCAGTGGACAACTCTCTGGAAACACCATATATTTT. V usage is TRBV2 and J usage is TRBJ1-3; the D is unclear. The CDR3 consists of 14 residues. From germline, CDR1 is SNHLY and CDR2 FYNNEI. Between the trimmed V and J ends, which lost 4 bases and 0 bases, there was a span of 7 bases.

This clone was detected a few times. The same CDR3 is also encoded by other DNA sequences in this sample. The chain employs TRBV5-1 and TRBJ1-2; 9 positions match TRBD1. V gave up 4 bases and J gave up 8 bases; unmatched junction bases: 6. Germline V lookup: CDR1 SGHRS, CDR2 YFSETQ. The CDR3 spans 13 residues. The CDR3: CASSPGQGRGYTF. In DNA form, the CDR3 reads TGCGCCAGCAGCCCGGGACAGGGAAGGGGCTACACCTTC.

The chain couples TRBV6-6 to TRBJ1-2; a weak D match, TRBD1 (5 bases). There are 15 residues in the CDR3. Germline V CDR1 and CDR2: MNHNY, SVGAGI (reference sequence). V was trimmed by 1 base and J by 6 bases, leaving 15 bases between them. In nucleotides, the CDR3 is TGTGCCAGCAGTTACTTTCCGGGGGAGGAAAATGGCTACACCTTC. This sequence encodes CASSYFPGEENGYTF.

Only a few counts were recorded for this clone. This chain links TRBV21-1 with TRBJ2-7; the table gives TRBD1 as D, unverified against the DNA. TRBV21-1 is shown as a pseudogene. The CDR3 is made up of 17 amino acids. The CDR3 here is CASSKGLVGTPSLEQYF. The CDR3 bases are TGTGCCAGCAGCAAAGGATTAGTCGGGACACCTAGTCTCGAGCAGTACTTC.

The chain uses TRBV10-2 and TRBJ2-7; 10 bases agree with TRBD2. V was pared by 5 bases and J by 3 bases, with 4 bases of the junction left unmatched. The CDR3 covers 14 residues. Germline V gene sequence: CDR1 WSHSY, CDR2 SAAADI. This chain's CDR3 is CASSPAGGSYEQYF. The CDR3 DNA reads TGCGCCAGCAGTCCAGCGGGGGGGAGCTACGAGCAGTACTTC.

The chain uses TRBV6-4 and TRBJ1-2; possible D gene TRBD1, 5 bases. Germline-derived CDR1 and CDR2 are MRHNA and SNTAGT. The CDR3 runs to 13 residues. Trimming stripped 2 bases from V and 5 bases from J, with 9 bases between. The CDR3 bases are TGTGCCAGCAGTGACCAGGGTGGTTATGGCTACACCTTC. It encodes CASSDQGGYGYTF.

The chain couples TRBV7-7 to TRBJ1-5; no clear D. V was cut by 4 bases and J by 7 bases, with 14 bases left in between. Germline CDR1 and CDR2: SSHAT and FNYEAQ (reference sequence). The CDR3 totals 14 residues. The DNA of the CDR3 is TGTGCCAGCAGCTCCGGGATCCACCACCAGCCCCAGCATTTT. This gives the protein CASSSGIHHQPQHF.

This clone was recorded only once. The chain carries TRBV25-1 and TRBJ2-5; TRBD1 aligns across 7 bases. Germline V gene sequence: CDR1 MGHDK, CDR2 SYGVNS. This CDR3 region has 14 residues. J was trimmed by 5 bases and V by 5 bases; bases with no gene match: 8. The CDR3 spells CASSTLTGSETQYF. CDR3 DNA sequence: TGTGCCAGCAGTACACTGACAGGGAGCGAGACCCAGTACTTC.

This clone is categorized as medium-sized (0.01 to 0.1%). V is TRBV14 and J is TRBJ2-7, with D uncertain. CDR1 and CDR2 from the germline V gene are SGHDN and FVKESK. Between the trimmed V and J ends, which lost 1 base and 2 bases, there was a span of 9 bases. The length of the CDR3 is 14 residues. Here the CDR3 reads CASSQAVPPYEQYV. DNA for the CDR3: TGTGCCAGCAGCCAAGCGGTTCCCCCCTACGAGCAGTACGTC.

The chain has TRBV5-8 and TRBJ2-7; D remains ambiguous. CDR3 length equals 11 residues. The germline V and J ends were trimmed by 4 bases and 3 bases, with 5 bases remaining between them. The germline CDR1 and CDR2 sequences are SGHTS and YDEGEE. CDR3 residues: CASSPYYEQYV. In DNA form, the CDR3 reads TGTGCCAGCAGCCCTTACTACGAGCAGTACGTC.

The gene calls are TRBV6-6 and TRBJ2-3; no firm D call. V lost 6 bases, J lost 6 bases, and 10 bases lay in between. Germline V gives CDR1 MNHNY, CDR2 SVGAGI (reference sequence). The CDR3 runs to 12 residues. The CDR3 spells CASRSPTDTQYF. DNA of the CDR3: TGTGCCAGCAGGAGCCCGACTGATACGCAGTATTTT.

The J gene is TRBJ2-3, the V gene TRBV24-1; tentatively, D is TRBD2 (6 bases). The CDR3 sequence is 15 residues long. The germline V gene encodes CDR1 KGHDR and CDR2 SFDVKD. V was cut by 2 bases and J by 0 bases, with 8 bases left in between. CDR3 loop: CATSDSGTSTDTQYF. DNA for the CDR3: TGTGCCACCAGTGATTCTGGGACTAGCACAGATACGCAGTATTTT.

The rearrangement links TRBV7-3 to TRBJ1-1; TRBD1 matches 8 bases. Trimming cost V 7 bases and J 1 base; bases outside gene matches: 2. The CDR3 sequence is 13 residues long. Germline V CDR1 and CDR2: SGHTA, FQGTGA. The CDR3 loop is CASTTGGNTEAFF. CDR3 nucleotides: TGTGCCAGCACCACAGGGGGGAACACTGAAGCTTTCTTT.

The V and J genes are TRBV6-5 and TRBJ1-1, with TRBD1 as a possible D gene (5 bases). Trimming removed 6 bases from V and 0 bases from J, with 14 bases in between. The CDR3 is 15 residues long. CDR1 is MNHEY, CDR2 SVGAGI, per germline. The CDR3 coding sequence is TGTGCCAGCAGGGCCGGGTCAGGGATGAACACTGAAGCTTTCTTT. This translates into CASRAGSGMNTEAFF.

The chain is built from TRBV19 and TRBJ2-1; TRBD1 matches at 10 bases. Germline lookup yields CDR1 LNHDA and CDR2 SQIVND (reference sequence). The CDR3 is 17 residues long. J was trimmed by 7 bases and V by 7 bases; bases with no gene match: 16. The CDR3 loop reads CASIGQGGATKANEQFF. CDR3 DNA: TGTGCCAGTATCGGACAGGGGGGGGCAACTAAGGCAAATGAGCAGTTCTTC.

This clone was counted between two and nine times. The rearrangement joins TRBV18 to TRBJ1-2; 8 bases are a match to TRBD1. J was trimmed by 4 bases and V by 3 bases; bases with no gene match: 4. The germline gives CDR1 KGHSH, CDR2 LQKENI. The CDR3 covers 14 residues. The CDR3 is CASSPQDRGYGYTF. The CDR3 DNA reads as TGTGCCAGCTCACCGCAAGACAGGGGCTATGGCTACACCTTC.

J is TRBJ1-2 and V is TRBV6-1; 10 bases agree with TRBD1. Germline trimming cut 7 bases from V and 8 bases from J; bases unmatched to any gene: 13. Germline V gene sequence: CDR1 MNHNS, CDR2 SASEGT. CDR3 length: 15 amino acids. The CDR3 reads CASTQTGGGPWGYTF. CDR3 in DNA: TGTGCCAGCACCCAGACAGGGGGCGGCCCGTGGGGCTACACCTTC.

The chain has TRBV28 and TRBJ1-2; D is uncertain. CDR1 is MDHEN, CDR2 SYDVKM, per germline. Deletions cut 6 bases from V and 4 bases from J, with 12 bases between. There are 13 residues in the CDR3. In DNA, the CDR3 is TGTGCCAGCAGCCTAGGAGTTATCTATGGCTACACCTTC. Translation: CASSLGVIYGYTF.

Only one count was recorded for this clone. The chain uses TRBV9 and TRBJ1-3, with 7 positions matching TRBD1. Germline V gives CDR1 SGDLS, CDR2 YYNGEE. The CDR3 spans 15 residues. V lost 3 bases and J lost 2; bases outside the gene matches: 5. The CDR3 nucleotides read TGTGCCAGCAGCGGACGACAGGGACCTGGAAACACCATATATTTT. It encodes CASSGRQGPGNTIYF.

The chain is built from TRBV29-1 and TRBJ2-6, with 9 bases lining up with TRBD1. The trim removed 1 base at V and 0 bases at J, leaving 4 bases unmatched. CDR3 length: 17 residues. Germline lookup yields CDR1 SQVTM and CDR2 ANQGSEA. The CDR3 DNA sequence: TGCAGCGTTGAAGGGACAGGGGCCTTCTCTGGGGCCAACGTCCTGACTTTC. Translation: CSVEGTGAFSGANVLTF.

Written as DNA, the CDR3 is TGCAGTGCTAGTCAGGGGGCTTATGGAAACACCATATATTTT. Protein product: CSASQGAYGNTIYF. The V call is TRBV20-1, the J call TRBJ1-3; TRBD1 agrees at 8 bases. CDR3 length: 14 residues. The germline CDR1 and CDR2 sequences are DFQATT and SNEGSKA (reference sequence). The J segment lost 3 bases and the V segment lost 3 bases, leaving 4 bases of the junction unmatched.

The chain combines TRBV5-1 with TRBJ2-3; possible D gene TRBD2, 5 bases. The V and J ends lost 0 bases and 2 bases respectively, with 13 bases between them. Germline values: CDR1 SGHRS, CDR2 YFSETQ. The CDR3 extends over 16 amino acids. As DNA, the CDR3 is TGCGCCAGCAGCTTGGCTAGCCCTCCTTACACAGATACGCAGTATTTT. Its translation is CASSLASPPYTDTQYF. Filled out from reference TRBV5-1 and TRBJ2-3, the complete variable domain reads KAGVTQTPRYLIKTRGQQVTLSCSPISGHRSVSWYQQTPGQGLQFLFEYFSETQRNKGNFPGRFSGRQFSNSRSEMNVSTLELGDSALYLCASSLASPPYTDTQYFGPGTRLTVL.

This clone was seen just once. V and J are TRBV27 and TRBJ2-2, with D unclear. CDR1 is MNHEY, CDR2 SMNVEV, per germline (reference sequence). CDR3 length equals 13 residues. V lost 3 bases to trimming and J lost 6 bases, with 8 bases between them. The CDR3 DNA reads as TGTGCCAGCAGTTTCAGGCAGTCCGGGGAGCTGTTTTTT. The encoded protein is CASSFRQSGELFF.

This rearrangement joins TRBV18 to TRBJ2-5; 9 bases map to TRBD1. Germline loops: CDR1 KGHSH, CDR2 LQKENI. V lost 5 bases, J lost 0 bases, and 1 base stayed unmatched. This CDR3 contains 14 residues. CDR3 protein: CASSGQGNQETQYF. As DNA, the CDR3 is TGTGCCAGCTCAGGACAGGGGAACCAAGAGACCCAGTACTTC.

The rearrangement joins TRBV18 to TRBJ2-7; possibly TRBD2 for D (6 bases). CDR1 is KGHSH and CDR2 is LQKENI in the germline V gene. This CDR3 spans 14 amino acids. V was pared by 5 bases and J by 0 bases, with 11 bases between. The CDR3 protein is CASSLAGSSYEQYF. DNA for the CDR3: TGTGCCAGCTCATTGGCGGGGAGCTCCTACGAGCAGTACTTC.